The 26 T cell receptor beta chains below come from one sample, sequenced in a study of OX40 agonist ivuxolimab in advanced cancers. This table comes from immunoSEQ multiplex PCR, and its TCRdb copy is limited to in-frame clones, with some not included. The data show approximately 15,000 clones, 70% to 90% seen once. Sequencing was performed on CD4+ or CD8+ T cells sorted from blood, taken in a trial of the OX40 agonist ivuxolimab. All receptors come from an adult with an advanced solid tumor such as melanoma, head and neck, liver or kidney cancer.

This rearrangement joins TRBV4-3 to TRBJ2-7; either TRBD1 or TRBD2 may supply D (6 bases each). With 1 base removed from V and 3 bases from J, the gap between germline ends came to 10 bases. From germline, CDR1 is LGHNA and CDR2 YSLEER. This CDR3 is 14 amino acids long. CDR3 region: CASSQGRGGYEQYF. Here the CDR3 DNA reads TGCGCCAGCAGCCAAGGCAGGGGAGGCTACGAGCAGTACTTC.

The gene calls are TRBV4-1 and TRBJ2-4; TRBD1 matches at 7 bases. Germline-derived CDR1 and CDR2 are MGHRA and YSYEKL. This CDR3 has 16 residues. Trimming cost V 0 bases and J 2 bases; bases outside gene matches: 4. The CDR3 DNA is TGCGCCAGCAGCCAAGAGAGGGGGCAGCCCAAAAACATTCAGTACTTC. It specifies CASSQERGQPKNIQYF.

The V gene is TRBV14, the J gene TRBJ1-6; 10 nucleotides agree with TRBD1. The ends lost 5 bases at V and 2 bases at J; junction bases unmatched: 3. In germline, CDR1 is SGHDN, CDR2 FVKESK. The CDR3 covers 16 residues. The CDR3 DNA reads as TGTGCCAGCAGCTGGACAGGGGGTACCTATAATTCACCCCTCCACTTT. This gives the protein CASSWTGGTYNSPLHF.

This chain uses TRBV7-9 with TRBJ1-1; D is ambiguous. Germline CDR1 and CDR2: SEHNR and FQNEAQ (reference sequence). Trimming stripped 3 bases from V and 1 base from J, with 3 bases between. This CDR3 has 12 amino acids. CDR3 sequence: CASSFGNTEAFF. As DNA, the CDR3 is TGTGCCAGCAGCTTTGGGAACACTGAAGCTTTCTTT.

The rearrangement uses TRBV13 and TRBJ2-7, with TRBD2 matching 8 bases. The CDR3 has 16 amino acids. CDR1 and CDR2 from the germline V gene are PRHDT and FYEKMQ (reference sequence). V trimming: 3 bases; J trimming: 1 base; junction bases outside the gene matches: 8. This CDR3 is CASSFVSGSSSYEQYF. DNA for the CDR3: TGTGCCAGCAGCTTCGTCAGCGGGAGTTCTTCCTACGAGCAGTACTTC.

This rearrangement joins TRBV7-9 to TRBJ2-5; TRBD1 aligns across 9 bases. This CDR3 is 16 amino acids long. V dropped 4 bases and J dropped 1; count of bases not matched to a gene: 7. CDR1 and CDR2 from the germline V gene are SEHNR and FQNEAQ (reference sequence). The CDR3 here is CASSSKQGARQETQYF. In nucleotides, the CDR3 is TGTGCCAGCAGCTCCAAACAGGGGGCTCGCCAAGAGACCCAGTACTTC.

The chain couples TRBV4-3 to TRBJ2-7, with D possibly being TRBD1 (5 bases). Trimming took off 1 base at V and 2 bases at J, with 12 bases between the two ends. The CDR3 has 15 amino acids. The germline gives CDR1 LGHNA, CDR2 YSLEER. CDR3 coding DNA: TGCGCCAGCAGCCAAGGGGCGACAGACACCTACGAGCAGTACTTC. Translation: CASSQGATDTYEQYF.

This chain connects TRBV2 to TRBJ1-1; D may be TRBD1 (6 bases). This CDR3 comprises 18 residues. V was shortened by 5 bases and J by 0 bases, with 22 bases between the two germline ends. Looked up from germline, CDR1 is SNHLY and CDR2 is FYNNEI. CDR3 sequence reads: CASSFQRWGAIMNTEAFF. In DNA, the CDR3 is TGTGCCAGCAGTTTCCAACGGTGGGGGGCTATCATGAACACTGAAGCTTTCTTT.

The chain links TRBV6-5 to TRBJ1-1, with D hard to call. Germline V CDR1 and CDR2: MNHEY, SVGAGI. V was shortened by 2 bases and J by 6 bases, with 13 bases between the two germline ends. The CDR3 runs 14 residues. The CDR3 loop is CASSYDFPRAEAFF. The DNA for the CDR3 is TGTGCCAGCAGTTACGATTTTCCGAGGGCTGAAGCTTTCTTT.

This chain uses TRBV5-6 with TRBJ2-5; D is unclear. With 0 bases removed from V and 5 bases from J, the gap between germline ends came to 14 bases. The CDR3 length is 15 residues. Germline V lookup: CDR1 SGHDT, CDR2 YYEEEE. In DNA form, the CDR3 reads TGTGCCAGCAGCTTGGTCGGAGAGACATTGGAGACCCAGTACTTC. Translated, it gives CASSLVGETLETQYF. The complete variable domain, with remaining parts taken from reference TRBV5-6 and TRBJ2-5, reads DAGVTQSPTHLIKTRGQQVTLRCSPKSGHDTVSWYQQALGQGPQFIFQYYEEEERQRGNFPDRFSGHQFPNYSSELNVNALLLGDSALYLCASSLVGETLETQYFGPGTRLLVL.

The chain combines TRBV30 with TRBJ1-6; 9 bases are a match to TRBD1. Germline values: CDR1 GTSNPN, CDR2 SVGIG (reference sequence). The CDR3 has 14 residues. V was pared by 6 bases and J by 6 bases, with 6 bases of the junction left unmatched. The CDR3 sequence: CACRQGVINSPLHF. In DNA form, the CDR3 reads TGTGCCTGCCGACAGGGGGTAATTAATTCACCCCTCCACTTT.

The chain is built from TRBV6-4 and TRBJ2-7, with no clear D. The CDR3 is made up of 15 amino acids. The ends were cut back, 7 bases at V and 3 bases at J, with 19 bases in the middle. Germline V CDR1 and CDR2: MRHNA, SNTAGT. DNA for the CDR3: TGTGCCAGCAAGGAGTCTTCACTCCCCTACTACGAGCAGTACTTC. It translates to CASKESSLPYYEQYF.

This rearrangement joins TRBV13 to TRBJ2-1; TRBD1 matches 8 bases. CDR1 is PRHDT and CDR2 is FYEKMQ in the germline V gene (reference sequence). The CDR3 extends over 16 amino acids. V trimming: 4 bases; J trimming: 6 bases; junction bases outside the gene matches: 11. Here the CDR3 DNA reads TGTGCCAGCAGCTCACCGGGACAGGATTCTGTCAATGAGCAGTTCTTC. This encodes CASSSPGQDSVNEQFF. Based on the CDR3 plus reference TRBV13 and TRBJ2-1, the full variable domain is AAGVIQSPRHLIKEKRETATLKCYPIPRHDTVYWYQQGPGQDPQFLISFYEKMQSDKGSIPDRFSAQQFSDYHSELNMSSLELGDSALYFCASSSPGQDSVNEQFFGPGTRLTVL.

This clone has just one count. This chain uses TRBV9 with TRBJ1-1; D unresolved. V gave up 3 bases and J gave up 0 bases, with 3 bases separating them. Germline CDR1 reads SGDLS; CDR2 reads YYNGEE. The CDR3 has 12 amino acids. DNA of the CDR3: TGTGCCAGCAGCGAGCTGAACACTGAAGCTTTCTTT. Encoded protein: CASSELNTEAFF.

The chain has TRBV30 and TRBJ2-7; D ambiguous. The CDR3 length is 13 residues. The V end was cut by 2 bases, the J end by 0 bases, with 8 bases between. CDR1 is GTSNPN and CDR2 is SVGIG in the germline V gene (reference sequence). The CDR3 is CAWSPSFSYEQYF. For the CDR3, the DNA is TGTGCCTGGAGTCCCAGTTTCTCCTACGAGCAGTACTTC.

The chain carries TRBV30 and TRBJ2-2; 10 nucleotides agree with TRBD2. V gave up 5 bases and J gave up 5 bases; unmatched junction bases: 14. CDR3 size: 17 residues. Germline V gene data show CDR1 as GTSNPN and CDR2 as SVGIG (reference sequence). This CDR3 reads CAWGGTSANPRTGELFF. For the CDR3, the DNA is TGTGCCTGGGGCGGGACTAGCGCCAACCCTCGGACCGGGGAGCTGTTTTTT.

This clone showed up just once. V usage is TRBV2 and J usage is TRBJ1-2, with D possibly being TRBD1 (5 bases). CDR3 length: 14 residues. V was cut by 2 bases and J by 0 bases, with 7 bases left in between. The V gene's germline CDR1 is SNHLY and CDR2 FYNNEI. The CDR3 protein is CASSELTANYGYTF. DNA for the CDR3: TGTGCCAGCAGTGAACTGACAGCTAACTATGGCTACACCTTC.

The chain recombines TRBV10-3 with TRBJ2-5; D is possibly TRBD2 (6 bases). The germline V and J ends were trimmed by 2 bases and 4 bases, with 14 bases remaining between them. The germline CDR1 and CDR2 sequences are ENHRY and SYGVKD. The CDR3 consists of 15 residues. Here the CDR3 reads CAISEGTRGGETQYF. The DNA for the CDR3 is TGTGCCATCAGTGAGGGCACAAGGGGAGGAGAGACCCAGTACTTC.

Here the CDR3 reads CTSSQKTYVGQTTDTQYF. The CDR3 bases are TGCACCAGCAGCCAAAAAACATATGTGGGACAAACCACAGATACGCAGTATTTT. The chain links TRBV1 to TRBJ2-3; whether TRBD1, the table's D call, matches the DNA was not checked. TRBV1 represents a pseudogene. The CDR3 runs 18 residues.

The chain links TRBV4-3 to TRBJ2-7; no clear D. This CDR3 contains 14 residues. Looked up from germline, CDR1 is LGHNA and CDR2 is YSLEER. V lost 0 bases, J lost 3 bases, and 9 bases lay in between. The CDR3 spells CASSQDPSFYEQYF. DNA of the CDR3: TGCGCCAGCAGCCAAGATCCCTCTTTCTACGAGCAGTACTTC.

This clone was counted a single time. The chain couples TRBV6-1 to TRBJ1-5; 8 bases line up with TRBD1. CDR3 size: 17 residues. From germline, CDR1 is MNHNS and CDR2 SASEGT. Losses at the gene ends were 4 bases for V and 6 bases for J; bases not matched to a gene: 14. In DNA, the CDR3 is TGTGCCAGCAGTGGATCCATAAGACAGGGGCTCAGTCAGCCCCAGCATTTT. It codes for CASSGSIRQGLSQPQHF.

The V and J genes are TRBV7-9 and TRBJ2-5; tentative D call: TRBD1 (5 bases). The CDR3 covers 12 residues. V lost 6 bases, J lost 2 bases, and 7 bases lay in between. Germline loops: CDR1 SEHNR, CDR2 FQNEAQ (reference sequence). The CDR3 protein is CASRAGQETQYF. The DNA of the CDR3 is TGTGCCAGCAGGGCAGGGCAAGAGACCCAGTACTTC.

The chain links TRBV7-9 to TRBJ1-4, with a tentative D call TRBD1 (6 bases). With 5 bases removed from V and 8 bases from J, the gap between germline ends came to 15 bases. CDR3 size: 14 residues. The germline CDR1 and CDR2 sequences are SEHNR and FQNEAQ (reference sequence). The CDR3 is CASSPVPRGEKLFF. The DNA for the CDR3 is TGTGCCAGCAGCCCAGTGCCGAGGGGGGAAAAACTGTTTTTT.

The chain joins TRBV29-1 to TRBJ2-3; 9 bases align to TRBD2. V shed 5 bases, J shed 0 bases, and the junction held 3 bases outside the gene matches. The CDR3 is 14 amino acids. Germline V lookup: CDR1 SQVTM, CDR2 ANQGSEA. CDR3 in DNA: TGCAGCGTTAGAACTAGCGGGAGCACAGATACGCAGTATTTT. Translation gives CSVRTSGSTDTQYF.

This sequence joins TRBV9 and TRBJ2-3; the D gene is possibly TRBD1 (6 bases). Trimming took off 2 bases at V and 4 bases at J, with 8 bases between the two ends. In germline, CDR1 is SGDLS, CDR2 YYNGEE. This CDR3 is built from 13 residues. The CDR3 DNA sequence: TGTGCCAGCAGCGTCAGGGGTGCAGATACGCAGTATTTT. Translating it yields CASSVRGADTQYF.

The chain joins TRBV7-6 to TRBJ1-1; D is uncertain. Per the germline V gene, CDR1 is SGHVS and CDR2 is FNYEAQ. Deletions cut 5 bases from V and 1 base from J, with 11 bases between. The CDR3 has 14 residues. This CDR3 is CASSPRGRNTEAFF. The CDR3 DNA reads as TGTGCCAGCAGCCCGCGTGGGAGGAACACTGAAGCTTTCTTT.